The 27 T cell receptor beta chains below come from one sample, sequenced in a study of tumor-infiltrating lymphocytes in primary liver carcinoma. TCR beta cDNA was prepared out of 450 to 500 ng total RNA by means of a constant-region primer. Sequencing libraries for TCR beta derived from three nested multiplex PCR rounds that used slightly modified ARM-PCR. Each of the first two PCR rounds ran approximately 11 cycles with TRBV1-TRBV30 forward and C-beta reverse primers. TCRdb passed the multiplex PCR reads through MiXCR, listing each CDR3 protein once. The table includes about 320,000 distinct CDR3 sequences, 55% to 65% detected once. Unsorted whole blood yielded the blood RNA, and germline DNA was also extracted. Sequenced sample: peripheral blood. These receptors were taken from a man in his forties with primary liver carcinoma and hepatitis B virus infection.

The gene calls are TRBV28 and TRBJ2-7; TRBD2 is a possible D gene (5 bases). Trimming stripped 7 bases from V and 0 bases from J, with 13 bases between. The CDR3 is 14 amino acids. The germline gives CDR1 MDHEN, CDR2 SYDVKM. The CDR3 sequence is CASIDTGNSYEQYF. CDR3 in DNA: TGTGCCAGCATTGATACCGGGAACTCCTACGAGCAGTACTTC.

The rearrangement links TRBV11-3 to TRBJ2-1; maybe TRBD1 (5 bases). Germline CDR1 SGHNT, CDR2 YENEEA. The CDR3 runs to 15 residues. Trimming cost V 0 bases and J 8 bases, with 14 bases left between them. The chain's CDR3 is CASSLDRDSADEQFF. CDR3 DNA sequence: TGTGCCAGCAGCTTAGATCGAGACAGTGCAGATGAGCAGTTCTTC.

This clonotype was counted ten times or more. As DNA, the CDR3 is TGTGCCAGCAGCCAAGAGGGCAGCCCAGATACGCAGTATTTT. Translated, it gives CASSQEGSPDTQYF. The rearrangement links TRBV4-2 to TRBJ2-3; no reliable D call. The CDR3 runs 14 residues. Germline CDR1 and CDR2: LGHNA and YNFKEQ. V lost 0 bases to trimming and J lost 4 bases, with 8 bases between them.

This clonotype has only one observation. As the CDR3 is not closed by the conserved phenylalanine or tryptophan, this likely results from a read error. The rearrangement links TRBV6-5 to TRBJ2-7; a weak D match, TRBD2 (6 bases). The V gene lost 7 bases and the J gene lost 6 bases, with 19 bases spanning the gap. CDR1 and CDR2 (germline): MNHEY, SVGAGI. This CDR3 spans 14 amino acids. CDR3 loop: CASTRVAGSFEQYS. The CDR3 region has the DNA TGTGCCAGCACCAGAGTGGCGGGGAGTTTCGAGCAGTACTCC.

Remarks on this clonotype: The junction shows a germline mismatch at one end, possibly a read error. V usage is TRBV29-1 and J usage is TRBJ2-4, with D uncertain. CDR1 and CDR2 (germline): SQVTM, ANQGSEA. The CDR3 runs 12 residues. The CDR3 sequence is CSVAEAENIQYF. The CDR3 DNA reads as TGCAGCGTTGCAGAAGCCGAAAACATTCAGTACTTC.

This chain links TRBV6-6 with TRBJ2-7; 8 bases map to TRBD1. CDR3 length equals 14 residues. The ends lost 5 bases at V and 4 bases at J; junction bases unmatched: 7. Germline assignment: CDR1 MNHNY and CDR2 SVGAGI (reference sequence). The CDR3 DNA sequence: TGTGCCAGCAGTACACCGAGACAGGGGTACGAGCAGTACTTC. It yields the protein CASSTPRQGYEQYF.

Of note for this clonotype: A much larger clone differs from this one at a single base, so this may be a read error. The gene calls are TRBV29-1 and TRBJ1-4; unclear D gene. CDR3 size: 15 residues. Germline assignment: CDR1 SQVTM and CDR2 ANQGSEA. CDR3 sequence reads: CSFEFNTASNEKLFF. The DNA of the CDR3 is TGCAGCTTTGAATTTAACACAGCGTCTAATGAAAAACTGTTTTTT.

As concerns this clonotype: A much more abundant neighbour one base away suggests this may be a read error. V and J are TRBV6-2 or TRBV6-3 and TRBJ2-1; TRBD2 is a possible D gene (5 bases). This CDR3 spans 16 amino acids. CDR1 is MNHEY and CDR2 is SVGEGT in the germline V gene. The CDR3 nucleotides are TGTACCAGCAGTTTGGGTCCCGGGGATTTTTTTAATGAGCAGTTCTTC. Protein sequence: CTSSLGPGDFFNEQFF.

The CDR3 is CSVPLVGFSHSEQFF. The CDR3 bases are TGCAGCGTTCCACTAGTGGGTTTTTCCCACAGTGAGCAGTTCTTC. The rearrangement joins TRBV29-1 to TRBJ2-1, with D perhaps matching TRBD2 (5 bases). Deletions cut 5 bases from V and 9 bases from J, with 23 bases between. The CDR3 is 15 amino acids. Per the germline V gene, CDR1 is SQVTM and CDR2 is ANQGSEA.

Details on this clonotype: A single base separates this from a much larger clone, so it may be a read error. The genes are TRBV6-6 and TRBJ1-3, with 8 nucleotides matching TRBD1. Germline V gene sequence: CDR1 MNHNY, CDR2 SVGAGI (reference sequence). The CDR3 loop spans 14 amino acids. Trimming took 7 bases from V and 3 from J; bases not matched to a gene: 5. The CDR3 here is CASIQGAGGNTIYF. Here the CDR3 DNA reads TGTGCCAGCATCCAGGGGGCCGGTGGAAACACCATATATTTT.

Comments on this clonotype: Here the CDR3 omits its conserved ending phenylalanine or tryptophan, so a read error is the likely source. This sequence joins TRBV4-2 and TRBJ2-7; 10 bases map to TRBD1. The CDR3 runs 17 residues. Germline-derived CDR1 and CDR2 are LGHNA and YNFKEQ. V dropped 0 bases and J dropped 7; count of bases not matched to a gene: 12. CDR3 nucleotides: TGTGCCAGCAGCCAAGATAGGCTCGAGACAGGGGGCTGGGAGCAGTACTTA. This gives the protein CASSQDRLETGGWEQYL.

To note about this clonotype: A read error may explain this, as a much larger clone is one base away. CDR3 DNA sequence: TGCGCCAGCAGTGCTAGGGCGGGAGCGGCAAACATTAAGTACTTC. It codes for CASSARAGAANIKYF. The chain employs TRBV10-2 and TRBJ2-4; 7 nucleotides align to TRBD2. The length of the CDR3 is 15 residues. In germline, CDR1 is WSHSY, CDR2 SAAADI.

This clonotype was detected only a few times. This could be a read error, since a much larger clone is one nucleotide away. This rearrangement joins TRBV6-1 to TRBJ2-5; D is perhaps TRBD2 (6 bases). Germline V gives CDR1 MNHNS, CDR2 SASEGT. The CDR3 runs to 13 residues. DNA for the CDR3: TGTGTCAGCCTCGAAAAGGGAGGAGAGACCCAGTACTTC. Translation: CVSLEKGGETQYF.

The rearrangement links TRBV5-1 to TRBJ2-3; D possibly corresponds to TRBD1 (6 bases). The CDR3 sequence is 16 residues long. The ends were cut back, 7 bases at V and 6 bases at J, with 24 bases in the middle. CDR1 SGHRS and CDR2 YFSETQ come from the germline V gene. This chain's CDR3 is CASCGGQRALEDTQYF. The CDR3 nucleotides read TGCGCCAGCTGCGGAGGACAGAGGGCCCTTGAGGATACGCAGTATTTT. Supplemented by reference TRBV5-1 and TRBJ2-3, the full variable domain reads KAGVTQTPRYLIKTRGQQVTLSCSPISGHRSVSWYQQTPGQGLQFLFEYFSETQRNKGNFPGRFSGRQFSNSRSEMNVSTLELGDSALYLCASCGGQRALEDTQYFGPGTRLTVL.

In regard to this clonotype: Germline is not matched at one junction end, which may reflect a read error. The chain uses TRBV4-3 and TRBJ2-7; TRBD1 matches 10 bases. CDR3 length: 14 amino acids. CDR1 and CDR2 from the germline V gene are LGHNA and YSLEER. The CDR3 region is CASNRMTGGYEQYF. DNA for the CDR3: TGCGCAAGCAACCGGATGACAGGGGGCTACGAACAGTACTTC.

In regard to this clonotype: The junction differs from germline at one of its ends, possibly a read error. The V call is TRBV6-5, the J call TRBJ2-3; 9 bases line up with TRBD2. The CDR3 consists of 18 residues. Germline loops: CDR1 MNHEY, CDR2 SVGAGI. The CDR3 DNA sequence: TGTGTCAGCACTACCAGGAGGACGGCGGGAGGGCCTCCAGATACGCAGTATTTT. Translating it yields CVSTTRRTAGGPPDTQYF.

With respect to this clonotype: The CDR3 does not end in the conserved phenylalanine or tryptophan, so this is likely a read error. The DNA is omitted, as the CDR3 cannot be located on it reliably, and the CDR3 follows TCRdb's listing. This chain uses TRBV11-3 with TRBJ2-3; the tabulated D call, TRBD2, remains unverified against the DNA. CDR1 is SGHNT, CDR2 YENEEA, per germline. Ends included, the CDR3 has 16 residues. CDR3 residues: CVSSGSPAGGVDTQCL.

As regards this clonotype: Since the CDR3 does not end with the conserved phenylalanine or tryptophan, this likely comes from a read error. The chain carries TRBV6-1 and TRBJ1-1; D gene unclear. Trimming took 6 bases from V and 2 from J, leaving 13 bases between them. The CDR3 runs 14 residues. Germline lookup yields CDR1 MNHNS and CDR2 SASEGT. The CDR3 here is CASRRTEGNTEAFL. The CDR3 DNA follows: TGTGCCAGCAGGAGGACGGAGGGAAACACTGAAGCTTTCCTT.

On this clonotype itself: The junction departs from germline at one end; a sequencing error may be responsible. V and J are TRBV4-2 and TRBJ2-3, with 12 nucleotides matching TRBD2. This CDR3 has 22 residues. The germline V gene has CDR1 LGHNA and CDR2 YNFKEQ. The CDR3 loop is CGSSQAESGTSGFSTATDTQYF. The CDR3 DNA follows: TGTGGCAGCAGCCAAGCTGAATCCGGGACTAGCGGGTTCTCCACCGCCACAGATACGCAGTATTTT.

This CDR3 reads CASSAGYQFF. The CDR3 DNA follows: TGTGCCAGCTCAGCAGGGTACCAGTTCTTC. This sequence joins TRBV28 and TRBJ2-1; a possible D gene is TRBD1 (5 bases). V gave up 8 bases and J gave up 13 bases, with 12 bases separating them. The CDR3 contains 10 residues. Germline V lookup: CDR1 MDHEN, CDR2 SYDVKM.

As to this clonotype: A much more abundant neighbour one base away suggests this may be a read error. The chain links TRBV4-1 to TRBJ1-5; possible D gene TRBD1, 5 bases. This CDR3 region has 15 residues. Trimming stripped 0 bases from V and 6 bases from J, with 12 bases between. Germline values: CDR1 MGHRA, CDR2 YSYEKL. The CDR3 DNA reads TGCGCCAGCAGCCAAGACGGCCAGGGATCTCAGCCCCAGCATTTT. Amino acid sequence: CASSQDGQGSQPQHF.

This clonotype has a single count. Because it lacks the conserved phenylalanine or tryptophan at the end, this CDR3 is likely a read error. The CDR3 DNA reads TGCGCCAGCAGCTTGTTGGGCAGAAACACCGGGGAGCTGTTTTCT. As protein: CASSLLGRNTGELFS. The chain employs TRBV5-1 and TRBJ2-2; D is undetermined. This CDR3 comprises 15 residues. V lost 1 base and J lost 2, with 9 bases in between. Per the germline V gene, CDR1 is SGHRS and CDR2 is YFSETQ.

This clonotype was counted a few times. This rearrangement joins TRBV6-1 to TRBJ2-1; 7 bases agree with TRBD1. V shed 8 bases and J 6 bases; nucleotides not matched to a gene: 4. Germline CDR1 MNHNS, CDR2 SASEGT. The CDR3 has 12 residues. The CDR3 nucleotides read TGTGCCAGCGGGCACAGGGGCAATGAGCAGTTCTTC. It is translated as CASGHRGNEQFF.

Comments on this clonotype: A single base separates this from a much larger clone, so it may be a read error. This chain links TRBV20-1 with TRBJ2-3; 9 bases are a match to TRBD1. Germline V gives CDR1 DFQATT, CDR2 SNEGSKA (reference sequence). V gave up 6 bases and J gave up 6 bases; unmatched junction bases: 19. There are 17 residues in the CDR3. The chain's CDR3 is CSAAPLSGQGFSDTQYF. The CDR3 DNA follows: TGCAGTGCCGCCCCTTTGTCGGGACAGGGTTTTTCCGATACGCAGTATTTT.

This clonotype showed up just a few times. The chain uses TRBV7-8 and TRBJ1-1; TRBD1 matches at 7 bases. This CDR3 contains 14 residues. The ends lost 5 bases at V and 6 bases at J; junction bases unmatched: 9. In germline, CDR1 is SGHVS, CDR2 FQNEAQ. The CDR3 region has the DNA TGTGCCAGCAGCCCCTTACAGGGGAGGGCTGAAGCTTTCTTT. As protein: CASSPLQGRAEAFF. Full variable domain (rest looked up from reference TRBV7-8 and TRBJ1-1): GAGVSQSPRYKVAKRGQDVALRCDPISGHVSLFWYQQALGQGPEFLTYFQNEAQLDKSGLPSDRFFAERPEGSVSTLKIQRTQQEDSAVYLCASSPLQGRAEAFFGQGTRLTVV.

This clonotype has more than one count but fewer than ten. This chain links TRBV28 with TRBJ1-5; D unresolved. The CDR3 is made up of 17 amino acids. Germline CDR1 is MDHEN and CDR2 is SYDVKM. With 8 bases removed from V and 4 bases from J, the gap between germline ends came to 24 bases. The chain's CDR3 is CASRPKITGQRNQPQHF. CDR3 in DNA: TGTGCCAGCCGCCCGAAGATTACGGGTCAGAGGAATCAGCCCCAGCATTTT.

V gene TRBV11-3 combines with J gene TRBJ2-1; TRBD2 agrees at 15 bases. Germline-derived CDR1 and CDR2 are SGHNT and YENEEA. V lost 4 bases to trimming and J lost 9 bases; unmatched junction nucleotides: 4. This CDR3 spans 15 amino acids. The CDR3 DNA is TGTGCCAGCAGCTCGTCGGGACTAGCGGGAGGTGAGCAGTTCTTC. Translating it yields CASSSSGLAGGEQFF.